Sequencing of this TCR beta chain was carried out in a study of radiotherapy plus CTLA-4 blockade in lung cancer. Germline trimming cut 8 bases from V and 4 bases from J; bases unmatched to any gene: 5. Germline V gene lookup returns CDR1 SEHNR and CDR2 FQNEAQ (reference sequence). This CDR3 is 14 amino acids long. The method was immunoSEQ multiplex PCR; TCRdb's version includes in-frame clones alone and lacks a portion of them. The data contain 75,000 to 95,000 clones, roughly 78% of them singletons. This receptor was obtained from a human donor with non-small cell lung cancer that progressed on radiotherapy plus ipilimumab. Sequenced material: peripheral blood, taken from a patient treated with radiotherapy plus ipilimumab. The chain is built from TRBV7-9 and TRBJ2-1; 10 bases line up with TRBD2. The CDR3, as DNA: TGTGCCAGCGAAGCTAGCGGGAGATACAATGAGCAGTTCTTC. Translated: CASEASGRYNEQFF.